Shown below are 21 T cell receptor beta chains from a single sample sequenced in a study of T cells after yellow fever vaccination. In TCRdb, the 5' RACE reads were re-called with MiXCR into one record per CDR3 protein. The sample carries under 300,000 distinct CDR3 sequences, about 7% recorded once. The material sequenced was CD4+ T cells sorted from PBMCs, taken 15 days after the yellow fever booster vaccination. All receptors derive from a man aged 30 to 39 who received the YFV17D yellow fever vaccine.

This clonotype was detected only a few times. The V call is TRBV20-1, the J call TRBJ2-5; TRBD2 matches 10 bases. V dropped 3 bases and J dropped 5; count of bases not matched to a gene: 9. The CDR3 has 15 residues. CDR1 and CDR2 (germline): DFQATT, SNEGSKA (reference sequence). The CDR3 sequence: CSASLAGGKWETQYF. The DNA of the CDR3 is TGCAGTGCTAGTTTAGCGGGAGGAAAGTGGGAGACCCAGTACTTC.

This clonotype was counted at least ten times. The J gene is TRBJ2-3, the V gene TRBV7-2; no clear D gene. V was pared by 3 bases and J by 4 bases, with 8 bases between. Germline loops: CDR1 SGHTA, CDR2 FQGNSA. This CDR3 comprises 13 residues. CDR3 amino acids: CASSLMGSDTQYF. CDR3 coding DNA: TGTGCCAGCAGCTTGATGGGGTCAGATACGCAGTATTTT.

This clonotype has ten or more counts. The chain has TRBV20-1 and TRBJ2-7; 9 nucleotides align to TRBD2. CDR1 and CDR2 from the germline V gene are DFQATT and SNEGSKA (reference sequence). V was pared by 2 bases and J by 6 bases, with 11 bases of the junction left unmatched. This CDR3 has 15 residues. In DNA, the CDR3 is TGCAGTGCTAGAATTCGGCGGGAGGGCCATTTCGAGCAGTACTTC. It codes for CSARIRREGHFEQYF.

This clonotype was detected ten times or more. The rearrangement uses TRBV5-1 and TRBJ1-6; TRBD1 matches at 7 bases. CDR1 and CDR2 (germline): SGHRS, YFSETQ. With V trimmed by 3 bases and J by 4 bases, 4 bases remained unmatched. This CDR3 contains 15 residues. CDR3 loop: CASSSGQAYNSPLHF. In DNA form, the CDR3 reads TGCGCCAGCAGCTCAGGACAGGCTTATAATTCACCCCTCCACTTT.

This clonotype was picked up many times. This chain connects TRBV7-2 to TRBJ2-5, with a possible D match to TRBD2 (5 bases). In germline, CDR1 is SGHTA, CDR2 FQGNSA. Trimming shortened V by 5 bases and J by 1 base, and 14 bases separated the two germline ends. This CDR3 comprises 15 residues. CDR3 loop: CASSPMRVAQETQYF. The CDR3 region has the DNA TGTGCCAGCAGCCCCATGCGGGTTGCCCAAGAGACCCAGTACTTC. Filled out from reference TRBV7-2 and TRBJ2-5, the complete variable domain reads GAGVSQSPSNKVTEKGKDVELRCDPISGHTALYWYRQSLGQGLEFLIYFQGNSAPDKSGLPSDRFSAERTGGSVSTLTIQRTQQEDSAVYLCASSPMRVAQETQYFGPGTRLLVL.

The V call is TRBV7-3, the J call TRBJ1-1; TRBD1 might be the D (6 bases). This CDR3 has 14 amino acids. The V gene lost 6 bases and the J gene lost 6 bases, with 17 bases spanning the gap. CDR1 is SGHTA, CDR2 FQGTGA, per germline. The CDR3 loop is CASSRTGRGAEAFF. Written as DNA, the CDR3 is TGTGCCAGCAGTCGCACAGGGAGAGGGGCTGAAGCTTTCTTT.

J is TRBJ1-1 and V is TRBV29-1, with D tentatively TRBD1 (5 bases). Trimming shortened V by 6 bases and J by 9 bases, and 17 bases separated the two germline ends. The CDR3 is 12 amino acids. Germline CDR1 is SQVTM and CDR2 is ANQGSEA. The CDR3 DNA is TGCAGCGTCAAATTTCCGGGACTGAAAGCTTTCTTT. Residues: CSVKFPGLKAFF.

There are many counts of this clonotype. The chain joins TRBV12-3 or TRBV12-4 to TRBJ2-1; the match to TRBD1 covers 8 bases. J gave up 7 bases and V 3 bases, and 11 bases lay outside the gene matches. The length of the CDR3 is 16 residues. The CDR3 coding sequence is TGTGCCAGCAGTTTCACCGGACAGGGACGAGGTAATGAGCAGTTCTTC. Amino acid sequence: CASSFTGQGRGNEQFF.

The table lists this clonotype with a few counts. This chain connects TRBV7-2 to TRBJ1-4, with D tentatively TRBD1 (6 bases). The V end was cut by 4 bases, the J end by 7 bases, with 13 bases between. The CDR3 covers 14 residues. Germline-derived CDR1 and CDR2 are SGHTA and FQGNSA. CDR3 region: CASSSQGSGEKLFF. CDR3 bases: TGTGCCAGCAGCTCACAGGGTTCGGGTGAAAAACTGTTTTTT.

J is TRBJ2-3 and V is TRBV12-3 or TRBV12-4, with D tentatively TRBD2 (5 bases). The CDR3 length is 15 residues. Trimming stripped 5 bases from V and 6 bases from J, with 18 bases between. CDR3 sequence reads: CASSLGLTWVDTQYF. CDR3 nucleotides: TGTGCCAGCAGTCTCGGACTGACTTGGGTGGATACGCAGTATTTT.

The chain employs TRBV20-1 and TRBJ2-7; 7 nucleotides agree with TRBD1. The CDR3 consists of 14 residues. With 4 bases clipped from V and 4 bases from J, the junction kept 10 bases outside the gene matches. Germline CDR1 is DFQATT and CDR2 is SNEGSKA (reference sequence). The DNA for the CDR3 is TGCAGTGCTATTTCGGGGACAGAAAATTACGAGCAGTACTTC. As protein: CSAISGTENYEQYF.

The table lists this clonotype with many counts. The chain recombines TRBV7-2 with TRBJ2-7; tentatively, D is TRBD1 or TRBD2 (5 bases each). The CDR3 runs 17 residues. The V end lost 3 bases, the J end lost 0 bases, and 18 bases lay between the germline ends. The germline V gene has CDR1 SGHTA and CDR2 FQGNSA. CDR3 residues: CASSFFPGTTSSYEQYF. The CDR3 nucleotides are TGTGCCAGCAGCTTTTTCCCCGGGACGACAAGCTCCTACGAGCAGTACTTC.

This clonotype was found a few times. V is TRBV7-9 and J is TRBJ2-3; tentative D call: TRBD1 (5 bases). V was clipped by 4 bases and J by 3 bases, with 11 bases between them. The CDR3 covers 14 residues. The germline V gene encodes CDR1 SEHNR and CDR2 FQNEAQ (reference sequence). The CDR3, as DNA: TGTGCCAGCAGCTCCTCTAAGGGGACAGATACGCAGTATTTT. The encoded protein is CASSSSKGTDTQYF.

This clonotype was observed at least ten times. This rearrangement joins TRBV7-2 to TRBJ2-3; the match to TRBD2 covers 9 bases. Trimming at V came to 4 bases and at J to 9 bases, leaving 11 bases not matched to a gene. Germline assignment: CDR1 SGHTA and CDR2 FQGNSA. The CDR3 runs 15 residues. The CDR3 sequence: CASSWDSGSRGTQYF. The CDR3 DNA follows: TGTGCCAGCAGCTGGGATAGCGGGAGTAGAGGAACGCAGTATTTT.

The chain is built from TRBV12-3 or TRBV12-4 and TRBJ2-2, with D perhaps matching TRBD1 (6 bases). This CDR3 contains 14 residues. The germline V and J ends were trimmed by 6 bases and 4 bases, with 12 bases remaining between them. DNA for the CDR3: TGTGCCAGCAGCCCCACAGGGAGCACCGGGGAGCTGTTTTTT. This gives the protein CASSPTGSTGELFF.

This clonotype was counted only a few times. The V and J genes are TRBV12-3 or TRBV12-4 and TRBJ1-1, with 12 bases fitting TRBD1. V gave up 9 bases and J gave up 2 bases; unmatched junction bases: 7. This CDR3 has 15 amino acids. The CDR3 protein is CASGGQGALNTEAFF. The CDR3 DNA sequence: TGTGCCAGTGGGGGACAGGGGGCACTAAACACTGAAGCTTTCTTT.

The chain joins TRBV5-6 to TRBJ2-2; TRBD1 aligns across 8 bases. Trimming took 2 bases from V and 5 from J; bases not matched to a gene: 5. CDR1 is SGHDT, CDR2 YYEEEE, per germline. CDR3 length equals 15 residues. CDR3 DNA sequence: TGTGCCAGCAGCTTCGGACAGGGCTATACCGGGGAGCTGTTTTTT. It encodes CASSFGQGYTGELFF. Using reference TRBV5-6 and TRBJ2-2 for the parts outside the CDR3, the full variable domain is DAGVTQSPTHLIKTRGQQVTLRCSPKSGHDTVSWYQQALGQGPQFIFQYYEEEERQRGNFPDRFSGHQFPNYSSELNVNALLLGDSALYLCASSFGQGYTGELFFGEGSRLTVL.

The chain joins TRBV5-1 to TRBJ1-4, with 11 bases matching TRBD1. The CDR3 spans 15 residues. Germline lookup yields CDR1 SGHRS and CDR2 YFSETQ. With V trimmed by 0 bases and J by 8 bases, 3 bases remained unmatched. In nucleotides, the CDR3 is TGCGCCAGCAGCTTGGACGGGACAGGGGGAGAAAAACTGTTTTTT. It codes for CASSLDGTGGEKLFF.

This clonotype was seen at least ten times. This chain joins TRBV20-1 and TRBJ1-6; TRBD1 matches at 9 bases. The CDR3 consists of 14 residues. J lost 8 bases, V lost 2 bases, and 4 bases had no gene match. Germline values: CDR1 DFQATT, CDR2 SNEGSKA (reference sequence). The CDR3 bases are TGCAGTGCTAGACCGGGACAGGGTTATTCACCCCTCCACTTT. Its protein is CSARPGQGYSPLHF.

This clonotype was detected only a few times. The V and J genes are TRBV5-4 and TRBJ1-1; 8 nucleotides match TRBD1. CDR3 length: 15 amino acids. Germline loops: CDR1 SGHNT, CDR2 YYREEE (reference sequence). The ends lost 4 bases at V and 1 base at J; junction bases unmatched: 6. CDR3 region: CASSPRTGSNTEAFF. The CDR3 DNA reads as TGTGCCAGCAGCCCAAGGACAGGGTCGAACACTGAAGCTTTCTTT.

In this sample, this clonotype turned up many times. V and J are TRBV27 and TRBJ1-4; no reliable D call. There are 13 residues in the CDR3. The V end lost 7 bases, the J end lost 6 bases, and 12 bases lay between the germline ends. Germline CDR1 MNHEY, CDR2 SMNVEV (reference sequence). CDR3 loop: CASTGSSYEKLFF. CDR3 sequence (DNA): TGTGCCAGCACGGGCAGCAGTTATGAAAAACTGTTTTTT.